The clone carrying this T cell receptor beta chain was observed at least ten times. The antigen is not known. The data derive from a study of T cell repertoires in cytomegalovirus infection. TCRdb re-called the reads through MiXCR, storing one row per CDR3 protein. Seen here are approximately 910,000 distinct CDR3 sequences, approximately 30% observed once, and the top ten hold 10% to 15%. Germline loops: CDR1 SGHTA, CDR2 FQGNSA. The CDR3 runs 19 residues. Germline trimming cut 3 bases from V and 5 bases from J; bases unmatched to any gene: 16. The chain carries TRBV7-2 and TRBJ2-5, with 12 bases fitting TRBD2. The sample in question was cultured CD8+ T cells from PBMCs, obtained from culture after CMV antigen stimulation. This receptor was taken from a human donor in good health (CMV status not recorded). Some clones in this sample may be carry-over from other donors' samples. This chain's CDR3 is CASSFFPHASGGAVETQYF. CDR3 nucleotides: TGTGCCAGCAGCTTCTTCCCCCATGCTAGCGGGGGGGCGGTGGAGACCCAGTACTTC.